The 26 T cell receptor beta chains in this list originate from one sample, sequenced in a study of identifying expanded T cells in peripheral blood. Sequenced by immunoSEQ multiplex PCR; TCRdb stores in-frame clones only, minus some. The sample gives under 150,000 clones, about 86% of which show up once; less than 10% is in the top ten. Sequenced material: blood. These receptors came from a person between 18 and 70 years old in good health.

This sequence joins TRBV28 and TRBJ1-1; no reliable D call. CDR1 is MDHEN, CDR2 SYDVKM, per germline. Trimming pared 4 bases from V and 6 bases from J, leaving 12 bases between. The CDR3 covers 13 residues. CDR3 residues: CASSSSVRAEAFF. For the CDR3, the DNA is TGTGCCAGCAGTTCCTCGGTGAGGGCTGAAGCTTTCTTT.

Only one count was recorded for this clone. The V gene is TRBV5-1, the J gene TRBJ2-1; 9 bases agree with TRBD1. Germline CDR1 SGHRS, CDR2 YFSETQ. This CDR3 has 15 amino acids. J lost 8 bases, V lost 0 bases, and 6 bases had no gene match. CDR3 coding DNA: TGCGCCAGCAGCTTGGAACCGGGGACAGGGCATGAGCAGTTCTTC. This gives the protein CASSLEPGTGHEQFF.

The J gene is TRBJ1-2, the V gene TRBV21-1; TRBD1, the table's D call, was not compared with the DNA. TRBV21-1 is a documented pseudogene. This CDR3 comprises 15 residues. CDR3 coding DNA: TGTGCCAGCAGCAAACGCGAACAGGGGGAGGATGGCTACACCTTC. It translates to CASSKREQGEDGYTF.

This chain connects TRBV19 to TRBJ1-1; no reliable D call. Germline CDR1 reads LNHDA; CDR2 reads SQIVND (reference sequence). Trimming cost V 3 bases and J 0 bases, with 8 bases left between them. This CDR3 spans 14 amino acids. The CDR3 DNA follows: TGTGCCAGTAGTATGGGTCGGGTGAACACTGAAGCTTTCTTT. The encoded protein is CASSMGRVNTEAFF.

This chain links TRBV4-1 with TRBJ2-2; D gene unclear. The V and J ends lost 0 bases and 7 bases respectively, with 12 bases between them. The CDR3 runs 15 residues. Looked up from germline, CDR1 is MGHRA and CDR2 is YSYEKL. CDR3 in DNA: TGCGCCAGCAGCCAAGACCCACAGCCTGTCGGGGAGCTGTTTTTT. It encodes CASSQDPQPVGELFF.

CDR3 in DNA: TGTGCCAGCAGCTTACTAGGAGCCAAAAACATTCAGTACTTC. Translating gives CASSLLGAKNIQYF. The rearrangement joins TRBV7-2 to TRBJ2-4; D remains unclear. CDR1 and CDR2 (germline): SGHTA, FQGNSA. The CDR3 extends over 14 amino acids. Trimming left V 2 bases short and J 0 bases short, with 5 bases between.

This chain joins TRBV29-1 and TRBJ2-7; TRBD1 matches at 7 bases. Germline V gene data show CDR1 as SQVTM and CDR2 as ANQGSEA. The V gene end was trimmed by 1 base and the J gene end by 3 bases; junction bases not matched to a gene: 9. This CDR3 is built from 15 residues. The CDR3 DNA reads as TGCAGCGTTGAAGGGGCGACAGGGAGTGACTACGAGCAGTACTTC. This encodes CSVEGATGSDYEQYF.

J is TRBJ2-1 and V is TRBV9; 9 nucleotides align to TRBD2. V lost 0 bases and J lost 8; bases outside the gene matches: 3. The CDR3 runs to 14 residues. Germline V CDR1 and CDR2: SGDLS, YYNGEE. The CDR3 bases are TGTGCCAGCAGCGTAGTAGCGGGAGATTATGAGCAGTTCTTC. Protein: CASSVVAGDYEQFF.

V usage is TRBV5-1 and J usage is TRBJ2-1; 10 bases are shared with TRBD2. This CDR3 spans 17 amino acids. Unmatched junction bases numbered 18, after V lost 3 bases and J lost 12 bases. Germline CDR1 and CDR2: SGHRS and YFSETQ. CDR3 amino acids: CASSYSQLEPSGRGQFF. The CDR3, as DNA: TGCGCCAGCAGCTATTCTCAACTAGAGCCTAGCGGGAGAGGGCAGTTCTTC.

This clone was seen only a few times. The rearrangement joins TRBV6-6 to TRBJ2-3, with 7 bases aligning to TRBD2. Germline V gene data show CDR1 as MNHNY and CDR2 as SVGAGI (reference sequence). The CDR3 is 13 residues long. V lost 7 bases, J lost 3 bases, and 4 bases stayed unmatched. The CDR3 protein is CASTEGGTDTQYF. For the CDR3, the DNA is TGTGCCAGCACGGAGGGAGGGACAGATACGCAGTATTTT.

The genes are TRBV7-3 and TRBJ2-5; TRBD1 is a possible D gene (5 bases). This CDR3 is built from 17 residues. Germline-derived CDR1 and CDR2 are SGHTA and FQGTGA. The V end lost 1 base, the J end lost 0 bases, and 15 bases lay between the germline ends. CDR3 sequence reads: CASSLRGGHLYQETQYF. DNA of the CDR3: TGTGCCAGCAGCTTAAGGGGCGGACACCTGTACCAAGAGACCCAGTACTTC.

The chain combines TRBV5-1 with TRBJ2-7; TRBD1 matches 11 bases. Unmatched junction bases numbered 9, after V lost 4 bases and J lost 3 bases. CDR3 length equals 16 residues. Germline V gives CDR1 SGHRS, CDR2 YFSETQ. This chain's CDR3 is CASSTMRTGGYYEQYF. CDR3 coding DNA: TGCGCCAGCAGCACCATGAGGACAGGGGGCTACTACGAGCAGTACTTC.

V usage is TRBV6-1 and J usage is TRBJ2-7, with 14 bases matching TRBD2. The CDR3 totals 15 residues. The J segment lost 5 bases and the V segment lost 6 bases, leaving 6 bases of the junction unmatched. Germline V gene sequence: CDR1 MNHNS, CDR2 SASEGT. This CDR3 reads CASRTTSGGANEQYF. The CDR3 DNA reads as TGTGCCAGCAGAACGACTAGCGGGGGGGCGAACGAGCAGTACTTC.

This clone occurred once. The chain recombines TRBV5-6 with TRBJ2-1; 13 nucleotides line up with TRBD2. This CDR3 has 18 amino acids. The J segment lost 9 bases and the V segment lost 3 bases, leaving 15 bases of the junction unmatched. Per germline, CDR1 SGHDT and CDR2 YYEEEE. Here the CDR3 DNA reads TGTGCCAGCAGCTGGTTTTTCTTACTAGCGGGAGGGTCGGGTGAGCAGTTCTTC. The encoded protein is CASSWFFLLAGGSGEQFF.

This clone appeared once. J is TRBJ2-7 and V is TRBV28, with TRBD2 identical over 8 bases. In germline, CDR1 is MDHEN, CDR2 SYDVKM. CDR3 size: 16 residues. Germline trimming cut 1 base from V and 7 bases from J; bases unmatched to any gene: 12. CDR3: CASSLFPTGGVREQYF. CDR3 sequence (DNA): TGTGCCAGCAGTTTATTCCCAACGGGGGGGGTTCGGGAGCAGTACTTC. Full variable domain (remainder filled in from reference TRBV28 and TRBJ2-7): DVKVTQSSRYLVKRTGEKVFLECVQDMDHENMFWYRQDPGLGLRLIYFSYDVKMKEKGDIPEGYSVSREKKERFSLILESASTNQTSMYLCASSLFPTGGVREQYFGPGTRLTVT.

This chain links TRBV7-8 with TRBJ1-1, with 9 bases fitting TRBD1. Looked up from germline, CDR1 is SGHVS and CDR2 is FQNEAQ. The CDR3 runs 14 residues. Trimming removed 6 bases from V and 1 base from J; junction bases left unmatched: 3. The CDR3 sequence: CASSTGGRNTEAFF. As DNA, the CDR3 is TGTGCCAGCAGTACAGGGGGCCGGAACACTGAAGCTTTCTTT.

V is TRBV2 and J is TRBJ2-2, with TRBD1 identical over 11 bases. Germline trimming cut 6 bases from V and 1 base from J; bases unmatched to any gene: 4. This CDR3 is built from 16 residues. CDR1 and CDR2 (germline): SNHLY, FYNNEI. CDR3 sequence: CASSGQGARNTGELFF. The CDR3, as DNA: TGTGCCAGCAGCGGACAGGGGGCACGGAACACCGGGGAGCTGTTTTTT. Using reference TRBV2 and TRBJ2-2 for the parts outside the CDR3, the full variable domain is EPEVTQTPSHQVTQMGQEVILRCVPISNHLYFYWYRQILGQKVEFLVSFYNNEISEKSEIFDDQFSVERPDGSNFTLKIRSTKLEDSAMYFCASSGQGARNTGELFFGEGSRLTVL.

In its sample, this clone was seen a few times. The J gene is TRBJ1-6, the V gene TRBV4-2; D is undetermined. The CDR3 consists of 15 residues. Germline CDR1 is LGHNA and CDR2 is YNFKEQ. V was cut by 0 bases and J by 7 bases, with 10 bases left in between. The chain's CDR3 is CASSQESGGNSPLHF. The DNA of the CDR3 is TGTGCCAGCAGCCAAGAATCAGGAGGAAATTCACCCCTCCACTTT.

V and J are TRBV18 and TRBJ1-1; D is unresolved. CDR1 and CDR2 (germline): KGHSH, LQKENI. V shed 1 base and J shed 5 bases, with 11 bases lying between them. This CDR3 is 14 amino acids long. CDR3 nucleotide sequence: TGTGCCAGCTCACCACTGGTTTCCCTGACTGAAGCTTTCTTT. As protein: CASSPLVSLTEAFF.

The chain recombines TRBV7-2 with TRBJ1-2; TRBD1 is a possible D gene (6 bases). The length of the CDR3 is 13 residues. Germline V gives CDR1 SGHTA, CDR2 FQGNSA. Between the trimmed V and J ends, which lost 8 bases and 2 bases, there was a span of 12 bases. The CDR3 DNA follows: TGTGCCAGCTCGGGGGCCTCGAACTATGGCTACACCTTC. Its protein is CASSGASNYGYTF.

The genes are TRBV29-1 and TRBJ2-1, with D tentatively TRBD2 (6 bases). CDR1 SQVTM and CDR2 ANQGSEA come from the germline V gene. Trimming removed 7 bases at V and 0 bases at J, with 13 bases between. The CDR3 loop spans 14 amino acids. The CDR3 DNA reads as TGCAGCGCCGATATCGGGAGCTCCTACAATGAGCAGTTCTTC. Translating gives CSADIGSSYNEQFF.

The count of this clone is one. V usage is TRBV5-8 and J usage is TRBJ2-1; TRBD2 aligns across 10 bases. Germline assignment: CDR1 SGHTS and CDR2 YDEGEE. Trimming took 4 bases from V and 2 from J; bases not matched to a gene: 3. There are 15 residues in the CDR3. The CDR3 reads CASSDSGGAYNEQFF. The DNA for the CDR3 is TGTGCCAGCAGCGACAGCGGGGGGGCCTACAATGAGCAGTTCTTC.

V gene TRBV19 combines with J gene TRBJ1-1; no reliable D call. The CDR3 is 15 residues long. The V gene's germline CDR1 is LNHDA and CDR2 SQIVND (reference sequence). The ends were cut back, 5 bases at V and 2 bases at J, with 15 bases in the middle. The CDR3 DNA follows: TGTGCCAGTAGTCCATTCCAGCCAACCAACACTGAAGCTTTCTTT. Residues: CASSPFQPTNTEAFF.

The chain couples TRBV19 to TRBJ1-5; a possible D gene is TRBD1 (6 bases). The CDR3 is 14 amino acids. V was trimmed by 9 bases and J by 6 bases, leaving 18 bases between them. Germline assignment: CDR1 LNHDA and CDR2 SQIVND (reference sequence). This CDR3 is CASGDSGVSQPQHF. CDR3 nucleotide sequence: TGTGCCAGCGGTGACTCAGGGGTGTCTCAGCCCCAGCATTTT.

V is TRBV5-1 and J is TRBJ2-2; 8 nucleotides line up with TRBD2. The CDR3 is 14 residues long. Germline V gives CDR1 SGHRS, CDR2 YFSETQ. The V and J ends lost 4 bases and 8 bases, in that order; junction bases with no gene match: 7. The CDR3 nucleotides read TGCGCCAGCAGCCTGGGACTAGAAGGTGGGGAGCTGTTTTTT. Protein: CASSLGLEGGELFF.

The chain carries TRBV11-2 and TRBJ2-7; D is unclear. CDR3 size: 12 residues. Germline-derived CDR1 and CDR2 are SGHAT and FQNNGV. V was cut by 5 bases and J by 2 bases, with 7 bases left in between. In DNA, the CDR3 is TGTGCCAGCAGCCCAGGAACCTACGAGCAGTACTTC. Encoded protein: CASSPGTYEQYF.